This T cell receptor (beta chain) derives from a study of blood T cells in healthy people across ages. Concerning this clonotype itself: Its specificity is unknown.

The CDR3 spans 17 residues. V lost 0 bases and J lost 6; bases outside the gene matches: 10. CDR1 is DFQATT and CDR2 is SNEGSKA in the germline V gene (reference sequence). Study results and caveats: Both naive CD4+ cell counts and diversity were greater in long-lived donors than in aged donors.

Every donor gave approximately 10 milliliters of peripheral blood. The use of a sample-barcoded 5' primer and a J-beta primer mix characterized a second PCR of roughly 6 to 11 cycles. Using its own MiXCR run on the 5' RACE reads, TCRdb lists one record per CDR3 protein. The sample consists of 850,000 or so distinct CDR3 sequences, 29% of them appearing once. V gene TRBV20-1 combines with J gene TRBJ2-1; TRBD2 matches 11 bases. Sequencing was done on a sample of blood. The receptor comes from a woman of 80 years or more in good health. DNA for the CDR3: TGCAGTGCTAGAGATCCCTCACTAGCGGGGGCCTTCAATGAGCAGTTCTTC. Translation: CSARDPSLAGAFNEQFF.